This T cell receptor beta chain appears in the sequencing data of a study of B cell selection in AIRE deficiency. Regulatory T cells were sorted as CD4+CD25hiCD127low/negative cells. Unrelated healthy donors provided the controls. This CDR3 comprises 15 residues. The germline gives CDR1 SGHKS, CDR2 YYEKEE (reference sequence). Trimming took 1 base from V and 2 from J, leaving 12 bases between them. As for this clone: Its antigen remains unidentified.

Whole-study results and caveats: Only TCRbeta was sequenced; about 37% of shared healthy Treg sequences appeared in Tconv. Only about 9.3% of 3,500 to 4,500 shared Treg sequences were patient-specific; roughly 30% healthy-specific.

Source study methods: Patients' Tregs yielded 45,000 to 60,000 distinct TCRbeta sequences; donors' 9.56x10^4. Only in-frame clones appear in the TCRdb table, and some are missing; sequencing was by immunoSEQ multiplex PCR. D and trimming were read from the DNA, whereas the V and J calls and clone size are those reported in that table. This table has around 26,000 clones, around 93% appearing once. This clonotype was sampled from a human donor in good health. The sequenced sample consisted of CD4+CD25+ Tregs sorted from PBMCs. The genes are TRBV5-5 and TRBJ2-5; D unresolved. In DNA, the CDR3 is TGTGCCAGCAGCTTGTACTCCCTAGGACAAGAGACCCAGTACTTC. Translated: CASSLYSLGQETQYF.